This TCR beta chain was profiled in a study of response to subunit inactivated influenza vaccine. Study-level results: Authors suggested that a seasonal influenza vaccination recruits few new T cells each time.

TCRdb re-derived calls from the RT-PCR reads in MiXCR, one entry per CDR3 protein. In the table there are more than 450,000 distinct CDR3 sequences, 7.6% of which are singletons. Regarding this clonotype: Antigen unknown.

This CDR3 contains 15 residues. Per the germline V gene, CDR1 is MNHEY and CDR2 is SVGEGT. Trimming shortened V by 2 bases and J by 8 bases, and 16 bases separated the two germline ends. This sequence joins TRBV6-2 or TRBV6-3 and TRBJ2-4, with D possibly being TRBD1 or TRBD2 (5 bases each). The clonotype was recovered from a man aged 50-75 years who received an inactivated influenza vaccine. The specimen was PBMCs from blood, collected less than 30 months after vaccination. The CDR3 DNA follows: TGTGCCAGCAGTTACGAGGGACGAGTATGGGACATTCAGTACTTC. It codes for CASSYEGRVWDIQYF.